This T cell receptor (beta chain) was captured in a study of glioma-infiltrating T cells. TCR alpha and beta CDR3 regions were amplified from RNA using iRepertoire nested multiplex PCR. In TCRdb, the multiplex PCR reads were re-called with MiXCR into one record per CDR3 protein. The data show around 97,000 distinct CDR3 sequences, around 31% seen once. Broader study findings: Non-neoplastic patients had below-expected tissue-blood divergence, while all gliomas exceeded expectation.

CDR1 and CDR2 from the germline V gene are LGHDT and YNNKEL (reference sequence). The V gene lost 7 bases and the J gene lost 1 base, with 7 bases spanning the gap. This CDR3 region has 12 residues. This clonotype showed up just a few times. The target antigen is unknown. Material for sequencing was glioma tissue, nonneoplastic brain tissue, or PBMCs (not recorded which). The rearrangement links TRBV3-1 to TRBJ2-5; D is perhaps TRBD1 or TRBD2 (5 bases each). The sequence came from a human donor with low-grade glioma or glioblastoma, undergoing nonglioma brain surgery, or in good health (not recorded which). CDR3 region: CASMRGQETQYF. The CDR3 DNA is TGTGCCAGCATGAGGGGCCAAGAGACCCAGTACTTC.